Described below is a single T cell receptor (beta chain) sequence and its context. Trimming at V came to 7 bases and at J to 6 bases, leaving 13 bases not matched to a gene. Germline lookup yields CDR1 MNHEY and CDR2 SVGAGI. This CDR3 spans 15 amino acids. Method: immunoSEQ multiplex PCR; TCRdb's copy keeps in-frame clones and lacks some. Here the sample spans about 29,000 clones, roughly nine tenths being singletons. This sample is drawn from a study of blood T cell repertoires in COVID-19. Background on the study: Acute-phase and convalescent COVID-19 samples originated in the United States, Italy and Spain. From T cells, B-cell-depleted T cells, or PBMCs came the material, which was cDNA or gDNA.

The chain is built from TRBV6-5 and TRBJ2-7; 9 bases align to TRBD1. The receptor's source is a human donor in a cohort sampled during active COVID-19. What was sequenced was peripheral blood. DNA of the CDR3: TGTGCCAGCATTCCCCGGGACAGGGCGTCGCTCGAGCAGTACTTC. It encodes CASIPRDRASLEQYF.